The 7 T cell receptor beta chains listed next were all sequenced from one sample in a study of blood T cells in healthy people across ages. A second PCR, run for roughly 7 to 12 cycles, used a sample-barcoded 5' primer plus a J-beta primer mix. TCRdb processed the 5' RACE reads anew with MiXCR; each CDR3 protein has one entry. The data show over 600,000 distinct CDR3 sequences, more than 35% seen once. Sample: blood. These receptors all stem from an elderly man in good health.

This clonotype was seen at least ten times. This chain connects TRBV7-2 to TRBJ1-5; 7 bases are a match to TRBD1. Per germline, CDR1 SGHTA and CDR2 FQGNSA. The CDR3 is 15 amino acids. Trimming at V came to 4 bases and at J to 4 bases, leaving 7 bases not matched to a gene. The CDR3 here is CASSSQGGINQPQHF. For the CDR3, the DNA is TGTGCCAGCAGCTCGCAGGGGGGGATAAATCAGCCCCAGCATTTT.

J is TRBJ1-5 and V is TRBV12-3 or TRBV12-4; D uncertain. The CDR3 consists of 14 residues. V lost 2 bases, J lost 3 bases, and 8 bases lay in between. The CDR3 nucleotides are TGTGCCAGCAGTTTAATTGTGGCCAATCAGCCCCAGCATTTT. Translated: CASSLIVANQPQHF.

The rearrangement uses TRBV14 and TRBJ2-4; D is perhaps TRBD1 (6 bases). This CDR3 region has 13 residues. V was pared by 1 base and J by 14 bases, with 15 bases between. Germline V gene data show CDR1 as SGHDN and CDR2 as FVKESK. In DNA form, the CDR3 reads TGTGCCAGCAGCCAAGTGAACAGGGCCGGCGAGTACTTC. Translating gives CASSQVNRAGEYF.

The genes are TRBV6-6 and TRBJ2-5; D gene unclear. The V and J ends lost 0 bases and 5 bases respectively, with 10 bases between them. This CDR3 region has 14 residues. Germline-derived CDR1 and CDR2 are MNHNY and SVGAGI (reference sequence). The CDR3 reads CASSYSILLETQYF. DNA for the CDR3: TGTGCCAGCAGTTACTCGATATTACTGGAGACCCAGTACTTC.

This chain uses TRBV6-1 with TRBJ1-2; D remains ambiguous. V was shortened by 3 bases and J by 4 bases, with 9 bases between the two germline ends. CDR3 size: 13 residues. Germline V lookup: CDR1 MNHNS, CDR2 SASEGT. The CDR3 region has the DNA TGTGCCAGCAGTGATAACTCTCTCTATGGCTACACCTTC. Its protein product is CASSDNSLYGYTF.

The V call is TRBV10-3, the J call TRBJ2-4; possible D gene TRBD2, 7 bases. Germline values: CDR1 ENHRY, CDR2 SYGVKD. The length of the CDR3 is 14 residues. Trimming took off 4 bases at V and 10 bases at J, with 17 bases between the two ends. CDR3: CAISGEGGSGIQYF. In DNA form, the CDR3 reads TGTGCCATCAGTGGGGAGGGGGGCTCCGGAATTCAGTACTTC.

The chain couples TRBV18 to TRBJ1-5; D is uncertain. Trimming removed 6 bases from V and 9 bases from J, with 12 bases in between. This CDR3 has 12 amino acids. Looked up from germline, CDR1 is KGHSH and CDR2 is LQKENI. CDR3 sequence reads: CASSDDLRPQHF. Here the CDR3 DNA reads TGTGCCAGCTCCGATGACTTAAGGCCCCAGCATTTT.